These 21 T cell receptor beta chains originate from one sample sequenced in a study of a mutant IDH1 vaccine in newly diagnosed glioma. Profiling relied on immunoSEQ multiplex PCR, and the TCRdb table lists in-frame clones only, not all of them. The sample holds approximately 24,000 clones, approximately 80% seen once. The antigens these receptors bind are not known. Time point defined: week 5, during vaccination. Each dose delivered 300 ug of mutant IDH1 20-mer peptide subcutaneously with imiquimod. Specimen: PBMCs, collected from a glioma patient whose treatment included an IDH1 peptide vaccine. The receptors come from a man aged 35 to 55 with glioma.

This chain links TRBV2 with TRBJ2-3, with 7 bases matching TRBD1. After removal of 7 bases from V and 4 bases from J, the junction contained 11 bases not matched to a gene. The length of the CDR3 is 15 residues. Germline values: CDR1 SNHLY, CDR2 FYNNEI. CDR3 loop: CASKARAGGSDTQYF. In DNA form, the CDR3 reads TGTGCCAGCAAGGCACGGGCAGGGGGTTCAGATACGCAGTATTTT. The entire variable domain, with the rest obtained from reference TRBV2 and TRBJ2-3, is as follows: EPEVTQTPSHQVTQMGQEVILRCVPISNHLYFYWYRQILGQKVEFLVSFYNNEISEKSEIFDDQFSVERPDGSNFTLKIRSTKLEDSAMYFCASKARAGGSDTQYFGPGTRLTVL.

V gene TRBV6-6 combines with J gene TRBJ1-2, with D tentatively TRBD1 (6 bases). The CDR3 covers 14 residues. Trimming took off 6 bases at V and 3 bases at J, with 14 bases between the two ends. Germline CDR1 and CDR2: MNHNY and SVGAGI (reference sequence). CDR3 in amino acids: CASSTQGRDYGYTF. CDR3 sequence (DNA): TGTGCCAGCAGCACACAGGGTCGGGACTATGGCTACACCTTC.

The chain joins TRBV6-1 to TRBJ2-1; D is undetermined. This CDR3 contains 13 residues. The germline V and J ends were trimmed by 0 bases and 5 bases, with 5 bases remaining between them. Looked up from germline, CDR1 is MNHNS and CDR2 is SASEGT. CDR3 bases: TGTGCCAGCAGTGAAGCGATAGACAATGAGCAGTTCTTC. Residues: CASSEAIDNEQFF.

V usage is TRBV20-1 and J usage is TRBJ1-1; D is ambiguous. From germline, CDR1 is DFQATT and CDR2 SNEGSKA (reference sequence). The CDR3 spans 11 residues. V was shortened by 2 bases and J by 2 bases, with 3 bases between the two germline ends. CDR3 nucleotide sequence: TGCAGTGCTAGATCAAACACTGAAGCTTTCTTT. Amino acids: CSARSNTEAFF.

The genes are TRBV16 and TRBJ1-1; the D gene is possibly TRBD1 (6 bases). V lost 3 bases, J lost 1 base, and 12 bases lay in between. The length of the CDR3 is 15 residues. Germline CDR1 reads KGHSY; CDR2 reads FQNENV. This chain's CDR3 is CASSHQGHRNTEAFF. The DNA for the CDR3 is TGTGCCAGCAGCCACCAGGGACACCGGAACACTGAAGCTTTCTTT.

The genes are TRBV14 and TRBJ2-5, with D unclear. Germline-derived CDR1 and CDR2 are SGHDN and FVKESK. V was trimmed by 8 bases and J by 7 bases, leaving 11 bases between them. This CDR3 spans 11 amino acids. CDR3 region: CASSWVGTQYF. Written as DNA, the CDR3 is TGTGCCAGCTCGTGGGTGGGGACCCAGTACTTC. Complete variable domain (other parts from reference TRBV14 and TRBJ2-5): EAGVTQFPSHSVIEKGQTVTLRCDPISGHDNLYWYRRVMGKEIKFLLHFVKESKQDESGMPNNRFLAERTGGTYSTLKVQPAELEDSGVYFCASSWVGTQYFGPGTRLLVL.

The CDR3 DNA follows: TGCAGCGTTGAATTCGGGGATGACAGGGGGCCTGGAAACACCATATATTTT. It specifies CSVEFGDDRGPGNTIYF. The chain recombines TRBV29-1 with TRBJ1-3, with TRBD1 identical over 10 bases. The J segment lost 2 bases and the V segment lost 2 bases, leaving 9 bases of the junction unmatched. The CDR3 has 17 residues. The germline CDR1 and CDR2 sequences are SQVTM and ANQGSEA.

The CDR3 sequence is CASSRGDDTNNEQYV. DNA of the CDR3: TGCGCCAGCAGCCGCGGTGATGACACGAATAACGAGCAGTACGTC. The chain joins TRBV5-1 to TRBJ2-7; no clear D gene. This CDR3 contains 15 residues. The ends were cut back, 4 bases at V and 5 bases at J, with 19 bases in the middle. The germline CDR1 and CDR2 sequences are SGHRS and YFSETQ.

This clone was detected only once. The genes are TRBV7-2 and TRBJ1-5; D remains ambiguous. Trimming shortened V by 0 bases and J by 7 bases, and 10 bases separated the two germline ends. The CDR3 is made up of 14 amino acids. Germline V lookup: CDR1 SGHTA, CDR2 FQGNSA. This CDR3 is CASSLAGGGQPQHF. The CDR3 DNA sequence: TGTGCCAGCAGCTTAGCTGGAGGAGGCCAGCCCCAGCATTTT.

To note about this clone: The sample holds other DNA sequences that translate to the same CDR3. The V call is TRBV6-1, the J call TRBJ2-4; D is perhaps TRBD1 (5 bases). This CDR3 contains 14 residues. Trimming took 4 bases from V and 8 from J, leaving 15 bases between them. From germline, CDR1 is MNHNS and CDR2 SASEGT. The CDR3 sequence is CASSGLSEGDIQYF. CDR3 DNA sequence: TGTGCCAGCAGTGGTCTGTCAGAAGGGGACATTCAGTACTTC.

The chain uses TRBV9 and TRBJ1-1; D gene ambiguous. The germline V gene has CDR1 SGDLS and CDR2 YYNGEE. Trimming removed 6 bases at V and 1 base at J, with 13 bases between. The CDR3 totals 14 residues. The CDR3 sequence: CASTLDGRNTEAFF. For the CDR3, the DNA is TGTGCCAGCACCCTGGACGGCCGGAACACTGAAGCTTTCTTT.

This clone is judged large (0.1 to 1%). The V gene is TRBV11-2, the J gene TRBJ2-7; no clear D gene. The V gene's germline CDR1 is SGHAT and CDR2 FQNNGV. The length of the CDR3 is 11 residues. V dropped 7 bases and J dropped 4 bases, with 8 bases sitting between them. The CDR3 sequence is CASTFGYEQYF. The CDR3 nucleotides are TGTGCCAGCACCTTCGGATACGAGCAGTACTTC.

The CDR3 region has the DNA TGTGCCAGCAGTACAGATAGCAATCAGCCCCAGCATTTT. Translation gives CASSTDSNQPQHF. This chain links TRBV6-1 with TRBJ1-5, with no clear D. The length of the CDR3 is 13 residues. The germline V and J ends were trimmed by 5 bases and 0 bases, with 5 bases remaining between them. CDR1 is MNHNS, CDR2 SASEGT, per germline.

The chain recombines TRBV11-2 with TRBJ2-2; TRBD2 aligns across 7 bases. V trimming: 1 base; J trimming: 4 bases; junction bases outside the gene matches: 12. This CDR3 spans 18 amino acids. Germline loops: CDR1 SGHAT, CDR2 FQNNGV. CDR3 protein: CASSLVPTTGGSTGELFF. In nucleotides, the CDR3 is TGTGCCAGCAGCTTAGTGCCCACAACGGGAGGAAGCACCGGGGAGCTGTTTTTT.

The chain employs TRBV5-5 and TRBJ1-2; D remains ambiguous. V was pared by 4 bases and J by 1 base, with 8 bases between. The CDR3 spans 13 residues. The germline V gene encodes CDR1 SGHKS and CDR2 YYEKEE (reference sequence). CDR3 residues: CASSPDINYGYTF. The CDR3 coding sequence is TGTGCCAGCAGCCCCGACATTAACTATGGCTACACCTTC.

V and J are TRBV7-9 and TRBJ2-1; 8 positions agree with TRBD2. CDR1 and CDR2 (germline): SEHNR, FQNEAQ (reference sequence). The CDR3 covers 16 residues. The trim removed 4 bases at V and 6 bases at J, leaving 11 bases unmatched. The CDR3 reads CASSSKPGLGSNEQFF. DNA for the CDR3: TGTGCCAGCAGCTCAAAACCGGGACTAGGGTCCAATGAGCAGTTCTTC.

This chain links TRBV4-2 with TRBJ1-4; D remains ambiguous. CDR1 and CDR2 (germline): LGHNA, YNFKEQ. The CDR3 totals 14 residues. V shed 4 bases and J shed 8 bases, with 14 bases lying between them. CDR3 sequence reads: CASSPDSRGEKLFF. The CDR3 coding sequence is TGTGCCAGCAGCCCAGACTCTCGTGGGGAAAAACTGTTTTTT.

The chain links TRBV19 to TRBJ2-6; 12 nucleotides agree with TRBD2. CDR3 length: 20 residues. Per germline, CDR1 LNHDA and CDR2 SQIVND (reference sequence). Losses at the gene ends were 5 bases for V and 2 bases for J; bases not matched to a gene: 13. The CDR3 is CASSPLHLAGGPAGANVLTF. The DNA for the CDR3 is TGTGCCAGTAGTCCACTCCACCTAGCGGGAGGGCCCGCTGGGGCCAACGTCCTGACTTTC.

This clone was seen a single time. This chain uses TRBV5-4 with TRBJ1-2; D not certain. V lost 0 bases, J lost 3 bases, and 6 bases lay in between. CDR1 is SGHNT and CDR2 is YYREEE in the germline V gene (reference sequence). The CDR3 is made up of 13 amino acids. CDR3 sequence (DNA): TGTGCCAGCAGCTTGGACAGCTACTATGGCTACACCTTC. Amino acids: CASSLDSYYGYTF. The full variable domain, its missing parts supplied by reference TRBV5-4 and TRBJ1-2, is ETGVTQSPTHLIKTRGQQVTLRCSSQSGHNTVSWYQQALGQGPQFIFQYYREEENGRGNFPPRFSGLQFPNYSSELNVNALELDDSALYLCASSLDSYYGYTFGSGTRLTVV.

The J gene is TRBJ2-3, the V gene TRBV6-5; D tentatively fits TRBD1 or TRBD2 (5 bases each). V was shortened by 5 bases and J by 1 base, with 7 bases between the two germline ends. CDR3 length: 13 amino acids. Germline V lookup: CDR1 MNHEY, CDR2 SVGAGI. The CDR3 coding sequence is TGTGCCAGCAGTCGGGACGGCACAGATACGCAGTATTTT. Its translation: CASSRDGTDTQYF.

V gene TRBV4-1 combines with J gene TRBJ2-3; D is undetermined. Trimming removed 1 base at V and 2 bases at J, with 10 bases between. The CDR3 totals 15 residues. Germline V gene data show CDR1 as MGHRA and CDR2 as YSYEKL. The CDR3, as DNA: TGCGCCAGCAGCCAAGGCGACCCCCTCACAGATACGCAGTATTTT. Translating it yields CASSQGDPLTDTQYF.